This TCR beta chain was captured in a study of shared clonotypes between healthy human individuals. Methods used by the authors: ImmunoSEQ yielded junction-only sequences lacking quality scores, so filtering differed. Sequencing was performed with immunoSEQ multiplex PCR; in TCRdb, only in-frame clones are kept and a portion is missing. D and trimming were read from the DNA, whereas the V and J calls and clone size are those reported in that table. The profile shows about 1 million clones, 70% to 80% of them singletons. With respect to this clone: The antigen remains unidentified.

Regarding the study as a whole: Large sequencing depth failed to make sorted-subset sequencing complete, rarefaction showed.

The CDR3 is made up of 14 amino acids. Germline CDR1 GTSNPN, CDR2 SVGIG (reference sequence). Trimming removed 5 bases at V and 1 base at J, with 14 bases between. The sequencing sample was made of memory CD4+ T cells sorted from blood. The subset is: CD45RA-negative fraction. This sequence originates from a young man in good health. This rearrangement joins TRBV30 to TRBJ1-1, with D uncertain. The DNA for the CDR3 is TGTGCCTGGTGTCTCCTGGGGAAGAACACTGAAGCTTTCTTT. It translates to CAWCLLGKNTEAFF.